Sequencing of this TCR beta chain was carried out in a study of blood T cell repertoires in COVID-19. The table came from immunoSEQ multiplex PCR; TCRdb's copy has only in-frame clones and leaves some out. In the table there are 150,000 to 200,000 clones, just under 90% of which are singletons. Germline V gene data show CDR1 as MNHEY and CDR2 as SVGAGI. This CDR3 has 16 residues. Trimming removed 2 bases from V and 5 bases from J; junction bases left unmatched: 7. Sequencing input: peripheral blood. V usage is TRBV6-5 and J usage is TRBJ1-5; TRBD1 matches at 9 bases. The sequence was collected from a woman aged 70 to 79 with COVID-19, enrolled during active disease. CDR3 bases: TGTGCCAGCAGTTACGGAACCCGGGACAGGGATCAGCCCCAGCATTTT. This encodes CASSYGTRDRDQPQHF.